This T cell receptor beta chain was recorded in a study of shared clonotypes between healthy human individuals. Study-wide context: Each donor had three CD4 naive, three CD4 memory, two CD8 naive and one CD8 memory plate.

V dropped 7 bases and J dropped 4; count of bases not matched to a gene: 10. Germline CDR1 and CDR2: MDHEN and SYDVKM. This CDR3 has 15 amino acids. Study observations and caveats: Having only a few donors restricted how much genetic and exposure-history diversity was captured.

Under the authors' procedure: Junction-only immunoSEQ sequences carried no quality scores, so filtering differed. Repertoires were generated with immunoSEQ multiplex PCR, while TCRdb's copy carries only in-frame clones and drops some. V and J calls and clone size come straight from that table; D and trimming were deduced from the DNA. The data hold about 2,500,000 clones, with about 92% observed a single time. This clone occurred a few times. Its matching antigen is unknown. CD45RA+ naive and CD45RA-negative memory subsets were separated from CD4+ cells. Input material: naive CD4+ T cells sorted from blood. The subset is: CD45RA+ positively selected. The chain recombines TRBV28 with TRBJ1-3; 7 bases are a match to TRBD1. The receptor's source is a man aged 18 to 29 in good health. CDR3 protein: CASMTGSISGNTIYF. The CDR3 DNA reads TGTGCCAGCATGACAGGGAGCATCTCCGGAAACACCATATATTTT. Variable domain in full (rest from reference TRBV28 and TRBJ1-3): DVKVTQSSRYLVKRTGEKVFLECVQDMDHENMFWYRQDPGLGLRLIYFSYDVKMKEKGDIPEGYSVSREKKERFSLILESASTNQTSMYLCASMTGSISGNTIYFGEGSWLTVV.